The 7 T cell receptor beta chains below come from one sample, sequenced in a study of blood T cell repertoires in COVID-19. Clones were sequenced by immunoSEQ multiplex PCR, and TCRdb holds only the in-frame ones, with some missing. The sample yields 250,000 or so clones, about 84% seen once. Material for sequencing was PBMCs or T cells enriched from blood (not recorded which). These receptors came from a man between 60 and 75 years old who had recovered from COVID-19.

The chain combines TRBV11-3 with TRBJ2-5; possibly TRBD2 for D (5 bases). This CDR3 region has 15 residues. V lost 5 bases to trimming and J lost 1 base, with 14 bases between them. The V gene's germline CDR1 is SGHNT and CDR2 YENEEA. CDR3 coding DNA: TGTGCCAGCAGCACCCGTACCGGGATCCAAGAGACCCAGTACTTC. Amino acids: CASSTRTGIQETQYF.

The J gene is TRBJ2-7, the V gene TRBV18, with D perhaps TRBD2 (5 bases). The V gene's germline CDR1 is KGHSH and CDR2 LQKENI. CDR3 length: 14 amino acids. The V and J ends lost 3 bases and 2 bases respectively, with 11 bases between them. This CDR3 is CASSPPGNPYEQYF. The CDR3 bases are TGTGCCAGCTCACCGCCCGGGAACCCCTACGAGCAGTACTTC.

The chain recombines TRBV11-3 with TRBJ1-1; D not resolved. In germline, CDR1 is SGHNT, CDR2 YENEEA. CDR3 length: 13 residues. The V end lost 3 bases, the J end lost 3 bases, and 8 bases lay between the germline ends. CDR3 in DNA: TGTGCCAGCAGCTTGGGCGGGGACACTGAAGCTTTCTTT. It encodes CASSLGGDTEAFF.

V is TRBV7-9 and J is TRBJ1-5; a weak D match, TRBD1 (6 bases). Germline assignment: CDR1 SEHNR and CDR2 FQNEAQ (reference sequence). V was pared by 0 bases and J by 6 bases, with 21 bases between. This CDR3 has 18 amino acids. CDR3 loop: CASSLAHSGGALVQPQHF. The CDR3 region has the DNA TGTGCCAGCAGCTTAGCTCATAGCGGGGGGGCATTGGTTCAGCCCCAGCATTTT.

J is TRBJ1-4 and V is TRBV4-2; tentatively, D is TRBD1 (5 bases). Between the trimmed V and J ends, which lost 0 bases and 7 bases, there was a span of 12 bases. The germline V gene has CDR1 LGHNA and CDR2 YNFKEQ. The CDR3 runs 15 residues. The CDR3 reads CASSQDSPDTEKLFF. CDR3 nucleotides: TGTGCCAGCAGCCAAGATTCCCCGGACACTGAAAAACTGTTTTTT.

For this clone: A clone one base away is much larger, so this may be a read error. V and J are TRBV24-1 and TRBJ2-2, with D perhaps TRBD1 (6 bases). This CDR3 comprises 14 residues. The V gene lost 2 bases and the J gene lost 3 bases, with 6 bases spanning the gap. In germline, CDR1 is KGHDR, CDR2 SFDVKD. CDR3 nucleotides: TGTGCCACCAGTGATTACAGGGACACCGGGGAGCTGTTTTTT. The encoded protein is CATSDYRDTGELFF.

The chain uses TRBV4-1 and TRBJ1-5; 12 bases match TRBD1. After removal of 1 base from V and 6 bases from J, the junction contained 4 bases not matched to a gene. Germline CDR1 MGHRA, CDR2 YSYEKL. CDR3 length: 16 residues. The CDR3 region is CASSQGDRGPSQPQHF. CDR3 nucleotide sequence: TGCGCCAGCAGCCAAGGGGACAGGGGGCCAAGTCAGCCCCAGCATTTT.